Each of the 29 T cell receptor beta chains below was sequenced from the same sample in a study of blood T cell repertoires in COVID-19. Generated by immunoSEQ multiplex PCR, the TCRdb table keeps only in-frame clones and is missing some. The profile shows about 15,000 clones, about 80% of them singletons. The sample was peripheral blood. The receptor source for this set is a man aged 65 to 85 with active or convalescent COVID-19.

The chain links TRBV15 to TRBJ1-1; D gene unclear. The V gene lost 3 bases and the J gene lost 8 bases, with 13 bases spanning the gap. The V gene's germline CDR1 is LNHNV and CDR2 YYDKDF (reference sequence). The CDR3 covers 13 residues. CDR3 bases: TGTGCCACCAGCAGCTCCGACACCGCAGAAGCTTTCTTT. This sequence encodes CATSSSDTAEAFF.

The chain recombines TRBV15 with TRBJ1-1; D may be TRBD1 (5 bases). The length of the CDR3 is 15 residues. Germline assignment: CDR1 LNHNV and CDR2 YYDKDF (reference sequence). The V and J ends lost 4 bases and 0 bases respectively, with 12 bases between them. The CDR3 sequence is CATSTRQTMNTEAFF. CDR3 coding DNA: TGTGCCACCAGCACCCGACAGACCATGAACACTGAAGCTTTCTTT.

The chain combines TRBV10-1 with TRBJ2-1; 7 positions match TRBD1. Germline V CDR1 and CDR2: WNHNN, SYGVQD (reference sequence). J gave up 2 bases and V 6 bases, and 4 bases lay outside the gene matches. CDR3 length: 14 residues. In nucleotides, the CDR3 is TGCGCCAGCAGCCCTGACAGGGCCTACAATGAGCAGTTCTTC. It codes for CASSPDRAYNEQFF.

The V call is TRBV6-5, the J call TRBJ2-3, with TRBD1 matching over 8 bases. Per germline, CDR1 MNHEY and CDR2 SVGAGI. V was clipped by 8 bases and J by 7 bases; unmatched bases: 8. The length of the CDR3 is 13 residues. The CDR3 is CASPRTGTNTQYF. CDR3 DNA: TGTGCCAGCCCTAGGACAGGGACAAATACGCAGTATTTT.

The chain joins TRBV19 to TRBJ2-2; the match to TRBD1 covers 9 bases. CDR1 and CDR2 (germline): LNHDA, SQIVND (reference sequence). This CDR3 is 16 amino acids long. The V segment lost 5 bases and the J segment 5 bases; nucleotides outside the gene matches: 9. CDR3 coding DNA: TGTGCCAGTAGTCCTGAAGTGGGGACAGGGACCGGGGAGCTGTTTTTT. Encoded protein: CASSPEVGTGTGELFF.

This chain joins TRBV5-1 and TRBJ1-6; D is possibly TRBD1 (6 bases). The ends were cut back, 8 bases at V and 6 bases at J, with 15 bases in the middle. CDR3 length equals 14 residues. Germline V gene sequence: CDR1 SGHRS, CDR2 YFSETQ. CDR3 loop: CASRREGGNSPLHF. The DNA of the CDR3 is TGCGCCAGTCGACGGGAGGGGGGTAATTCACCCCTCCACTTT. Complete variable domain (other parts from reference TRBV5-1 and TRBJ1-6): KAGVTQTPRYLIKTRGQQVTLSCSPISGHRSVSWYQQTPGQGLQFLFEYFSETQRNKGNFPGRFSGRQFSNSRSEMNVSTLELGDSALYLCASRREGGNSPLHFGNGTRLTVT.

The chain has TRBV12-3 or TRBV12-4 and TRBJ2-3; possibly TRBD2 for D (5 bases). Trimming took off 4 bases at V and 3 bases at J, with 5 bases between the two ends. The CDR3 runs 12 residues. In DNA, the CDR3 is TGTGCCAGCAGTTCGGGGACAGATACGCAGTATTTT. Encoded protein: CASSSGTDTQYF.

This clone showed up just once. The CDR3 DNA is TGCGCCAGCAGTGAGAGGTTAGCGGGAGTAGGCGGGGAGCTGTTTTTT. This codes for CASSERLAGVGGELFF. The rearrangement uses TRBV10-2 and TRBJ2-2; TRBD2 aligns across 9 bases. The CDR3 runs 16 residues. In germline, CDR1 is WSHSY, CDR2 SAAADI. After removal of 2 bases from V and 7 bases from J, the junction contained 8 bases not matched to a gene.

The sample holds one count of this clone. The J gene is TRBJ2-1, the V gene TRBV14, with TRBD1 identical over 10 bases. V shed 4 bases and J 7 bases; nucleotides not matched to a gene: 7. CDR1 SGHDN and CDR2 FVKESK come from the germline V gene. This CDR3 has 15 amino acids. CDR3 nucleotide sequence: TGTGCCAGCAGCCCCGACAGGGGGCTGACGAATGAGCAGTTCTTC. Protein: CASSPDRGLTNEQFF. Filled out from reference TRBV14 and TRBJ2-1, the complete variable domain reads EAGVTQFPSHSVIEKGQTVTLRCDPISGHDNLYWYRRVMGKEIKFLLHFVKESKQDESGMPNNRFLAERTGGTYSTLKVQPAELEDSGVYFCASSPDRGLTNEQFFGPGTRLTVL.

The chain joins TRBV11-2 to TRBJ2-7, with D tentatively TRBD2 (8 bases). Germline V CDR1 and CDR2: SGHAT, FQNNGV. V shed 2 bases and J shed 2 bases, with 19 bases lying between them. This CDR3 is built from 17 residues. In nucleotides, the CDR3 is TGTGCCAGCAGCTTAAGGTTTAGCGGGACAGAGCCCTACGAGCAGTACTTC. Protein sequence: CASSLRFSGTEPYEQYF.

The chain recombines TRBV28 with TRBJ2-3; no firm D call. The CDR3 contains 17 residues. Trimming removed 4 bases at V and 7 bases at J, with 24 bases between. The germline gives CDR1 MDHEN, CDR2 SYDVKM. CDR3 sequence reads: CASSSPSSPRRDNTQYF. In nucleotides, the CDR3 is TGTGCCAGCAGTTCTCCTTCCTCTCCACGGAGAGATAATACGCAGTATTTT.

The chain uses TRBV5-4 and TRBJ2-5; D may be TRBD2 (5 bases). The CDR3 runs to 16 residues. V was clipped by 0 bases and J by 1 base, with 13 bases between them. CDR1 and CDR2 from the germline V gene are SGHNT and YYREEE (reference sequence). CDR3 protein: CASSLGGSSGQETQYF. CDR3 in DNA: TGTGCCAGCAGCTTGGGAGGGTCCAGCGGCCAAGAGACCCAGTACTTC.

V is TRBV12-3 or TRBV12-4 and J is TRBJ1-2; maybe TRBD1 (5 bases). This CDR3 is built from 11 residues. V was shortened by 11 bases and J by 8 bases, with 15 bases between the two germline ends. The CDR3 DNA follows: TGTGCCTGCAAAGGGGTACGCGGCTACACCTTC. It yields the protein CACKGVRGYTF.

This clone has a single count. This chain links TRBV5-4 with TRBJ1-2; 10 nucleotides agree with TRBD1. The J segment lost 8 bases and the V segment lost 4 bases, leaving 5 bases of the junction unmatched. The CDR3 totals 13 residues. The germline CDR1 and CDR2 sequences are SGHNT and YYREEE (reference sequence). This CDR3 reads CASSTDRGRGYTF. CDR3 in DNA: TGTGCCAGCAGCACCGACAGGGGGCGCGGCTACACCTTC.

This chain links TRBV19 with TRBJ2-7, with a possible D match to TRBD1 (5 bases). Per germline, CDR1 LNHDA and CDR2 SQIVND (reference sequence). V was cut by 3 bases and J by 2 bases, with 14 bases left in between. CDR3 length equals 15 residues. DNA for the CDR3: TGTGCCAGTAGTATGGCGGCCGAGACAGCCTACGAGCAGTACTTC. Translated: CASSMAAETAYEQYF.

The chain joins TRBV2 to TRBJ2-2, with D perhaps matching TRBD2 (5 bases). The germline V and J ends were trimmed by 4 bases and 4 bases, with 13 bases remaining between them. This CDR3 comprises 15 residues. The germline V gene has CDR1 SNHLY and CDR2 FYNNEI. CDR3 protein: CASSAEIAITGELFF. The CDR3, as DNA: TGTGCCAGCAGTGCTGAGATAGCGATCACCGGGGAGCTGTTTTTT.

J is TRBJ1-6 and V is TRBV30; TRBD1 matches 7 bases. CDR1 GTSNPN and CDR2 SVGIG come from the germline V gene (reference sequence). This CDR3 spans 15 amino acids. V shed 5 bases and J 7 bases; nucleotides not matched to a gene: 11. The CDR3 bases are TGTGCCTGGTCCGGTATGGGACAGAGAAATTCACCCCTCCACTTT. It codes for CAWSGMGQRNSPLHF.

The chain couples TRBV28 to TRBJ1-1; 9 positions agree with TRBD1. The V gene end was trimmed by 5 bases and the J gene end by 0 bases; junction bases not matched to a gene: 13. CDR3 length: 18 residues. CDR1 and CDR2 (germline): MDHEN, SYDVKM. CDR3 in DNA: TGTGCCAGCAGTGGCGCCGGGACAGGGACTCTAATGAACACTGAAGCTTTCTTT. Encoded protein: CASSGAGTGTLMNTEAFF.

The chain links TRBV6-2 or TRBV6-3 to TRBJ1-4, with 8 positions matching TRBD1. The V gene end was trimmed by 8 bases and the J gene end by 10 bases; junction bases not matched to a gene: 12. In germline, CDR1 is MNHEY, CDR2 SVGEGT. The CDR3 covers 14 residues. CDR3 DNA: TGTGCCAGCCGTTGGACAGGGCAGGACGGAAAACTGTTTTTT. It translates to CASRWTGQDGKLFF.

CDR3 coding DNA: TGTGCCAGCAGCCCGATTAGCGGAGCCTACAATGAGCAGTTCTTC. Translated: CASSPISGAYNEQFF. V is TRBV7-6 and J is TRBJ2-1; possible D gene TRBD2, 6 bases. V lost 5 bases, J lost 2 bases, and 13 bases lay in between. Germline V gene lookup returns CDR1 SGHVS and CDR2 FNYEAQ. The CDR3 extends over 15 amino acids. Full variable domain (remainder filled in from reference TRBV7-6 and TRBJ2-1): GAGVSQSPRYKVTKRGQDVALRCDPISGHVSLYWYRQALGQGPEFLTYFNYEAQQDKSGLPNDRFSAERPEGSISTLTIQRTEQRDSAMYRCASSPISGAYNEQFFGPGTRLTVL.

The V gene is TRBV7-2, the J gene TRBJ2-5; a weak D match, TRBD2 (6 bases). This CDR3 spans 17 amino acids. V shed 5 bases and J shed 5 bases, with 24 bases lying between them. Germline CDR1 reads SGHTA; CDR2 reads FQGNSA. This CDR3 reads CASSPSASTGLSETQYF. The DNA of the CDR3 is TGTGCCAGCAGCCCCTCAGCTAGCACGGGACTTTCGGAGACCCAGTACTTC.

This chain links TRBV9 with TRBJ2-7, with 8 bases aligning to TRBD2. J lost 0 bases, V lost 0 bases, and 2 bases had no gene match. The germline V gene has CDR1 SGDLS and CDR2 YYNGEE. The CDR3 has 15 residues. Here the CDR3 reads CASSVAGGGSYEQYF. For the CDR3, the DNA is TGTGCCAGCAGCGTAGCGGGGGGGGGCTCCTACGAGCAGTACTTC.

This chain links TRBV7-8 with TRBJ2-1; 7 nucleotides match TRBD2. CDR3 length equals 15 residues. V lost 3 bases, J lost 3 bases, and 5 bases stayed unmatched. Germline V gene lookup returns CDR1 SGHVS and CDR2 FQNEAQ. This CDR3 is CASSFDAGVYNEQFF. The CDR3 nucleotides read TGTGCCAGCAGCTTCGATGCGGGAGTCTACAATGAGCAGTTCTTC.

CDR3 amino acids: CASLPILYNEQFF. The DNA of the CDR3 is TGTGCCAGCTTGCCTATCTTGTACAATGAGCAGTTCTTC. The chain recombines TRBV2 with TRBJ2-1; D not resolved. The germline CDR1 and CDR2 sequences are SNHLY and FYNNEI. Trimming pared 8 bases from V and 4 bases from J, leaving 12 bases between. The CDR3 is made up of 13 amino acids.

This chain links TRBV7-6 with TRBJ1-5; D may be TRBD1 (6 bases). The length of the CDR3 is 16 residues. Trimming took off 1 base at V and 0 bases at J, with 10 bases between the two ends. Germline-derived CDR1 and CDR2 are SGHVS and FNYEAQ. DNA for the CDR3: TGTGCCAGCAGCTTAGAACAGGGAAATAGCAATCAGCCCCAGCATTTT. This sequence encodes CASSLEQGNSNQPQHF.

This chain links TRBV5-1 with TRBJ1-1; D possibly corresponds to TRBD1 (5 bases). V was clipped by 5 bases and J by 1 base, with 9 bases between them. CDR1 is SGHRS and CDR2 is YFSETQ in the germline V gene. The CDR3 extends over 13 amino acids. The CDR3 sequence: CASRTTGNTEAFF. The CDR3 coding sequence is TGCGCCAGCAGAACCACAGGGAACACTGAAGCTTTCTTT.

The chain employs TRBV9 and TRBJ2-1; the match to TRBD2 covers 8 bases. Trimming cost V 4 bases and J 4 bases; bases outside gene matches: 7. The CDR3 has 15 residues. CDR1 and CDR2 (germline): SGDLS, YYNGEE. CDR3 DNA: TGTGCCAGCAGCCCCGGGGTAGCGGGGTACAATGAGCAGTTCTTC. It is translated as CASSPGVAGYNEQFF.

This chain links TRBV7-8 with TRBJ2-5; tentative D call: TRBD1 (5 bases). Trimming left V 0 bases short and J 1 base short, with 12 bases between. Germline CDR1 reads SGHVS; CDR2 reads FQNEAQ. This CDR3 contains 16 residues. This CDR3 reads CASSLAAGLFQETQYF. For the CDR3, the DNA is TGTGCCAGCAGCTTAGCGGCAGGGCTCTTCCAAGAGACCCAGTACTTC.

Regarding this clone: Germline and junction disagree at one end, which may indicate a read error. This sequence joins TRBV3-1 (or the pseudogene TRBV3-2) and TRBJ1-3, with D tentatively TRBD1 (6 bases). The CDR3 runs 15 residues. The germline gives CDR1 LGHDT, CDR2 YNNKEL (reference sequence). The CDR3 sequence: CASSEELQGWDTIYF. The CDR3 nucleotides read TGTGCCAGCAGCGAAGAACTGCAGGGGTGGGACACCATATATTTT.